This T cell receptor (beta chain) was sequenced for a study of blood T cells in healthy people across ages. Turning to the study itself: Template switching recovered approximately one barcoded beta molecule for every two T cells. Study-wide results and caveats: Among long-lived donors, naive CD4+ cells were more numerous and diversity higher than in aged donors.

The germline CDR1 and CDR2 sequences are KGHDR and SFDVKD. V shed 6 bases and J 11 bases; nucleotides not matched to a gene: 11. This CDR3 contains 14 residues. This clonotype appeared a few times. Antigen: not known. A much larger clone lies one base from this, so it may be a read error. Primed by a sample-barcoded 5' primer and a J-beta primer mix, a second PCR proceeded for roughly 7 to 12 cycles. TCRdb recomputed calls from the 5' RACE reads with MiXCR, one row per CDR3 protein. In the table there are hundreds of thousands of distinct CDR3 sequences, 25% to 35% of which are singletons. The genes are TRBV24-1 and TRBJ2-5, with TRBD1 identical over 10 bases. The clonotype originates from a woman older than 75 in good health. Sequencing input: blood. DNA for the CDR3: TGTGCCACCAGTCGGGGACAGGGGTACAATGAGCAGTACTTC. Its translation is CATSRGQGYNEQYF.